This TCR beta chain emerged from a study of T cell responses to AZD1222 COVID-19 vaccine. The study's findings and limits: Reports say nearly half of spike-specific TCRs go after unmutated variant regions. White British donors predominated, females outnumbered males, and clonal diversity was possibly underestimated.

Details on this clone: Its antigen remains unknown.

CDR3 length: 14 residues. Germline CDR1 reads KGHSH; CDR2 reads LQKENI. V lost 6 bases and J 6 bases, leaving 15 bases between the germline ends. The assay was immunoSEQ multiplex PCR, and TCRdb's table has in-frame clones only and misses some. The sample has approximately 140,000 clones, under 95% seen once; the top ten hold 1.5% to 2%. The sequencing here drew on peripheral blood, taken on day 0 of AZD1222 vaccination. This sequence was found in an adult in good health. The V call is TRBV18, the J call TRBJ1-5; D remains ambiguous. This CDR3 reads CASSTAMVSQPQHF. The CDR3 DNA follows: TGTGCCAGCTCCACGGCGATGGTGAGTCAGCCCCAGCATTTT.